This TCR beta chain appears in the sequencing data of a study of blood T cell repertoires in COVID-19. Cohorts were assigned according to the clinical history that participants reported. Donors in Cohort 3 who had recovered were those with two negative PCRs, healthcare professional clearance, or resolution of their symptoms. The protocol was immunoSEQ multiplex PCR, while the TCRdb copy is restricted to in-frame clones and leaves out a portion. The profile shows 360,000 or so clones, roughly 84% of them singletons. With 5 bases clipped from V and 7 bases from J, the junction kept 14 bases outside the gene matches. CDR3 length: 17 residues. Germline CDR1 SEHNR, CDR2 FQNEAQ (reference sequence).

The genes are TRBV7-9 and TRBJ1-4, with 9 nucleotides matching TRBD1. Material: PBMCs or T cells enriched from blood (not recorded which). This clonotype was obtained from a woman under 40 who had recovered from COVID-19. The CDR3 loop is CASSMDRGGDVSEKLFF. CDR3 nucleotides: TGTGCCAGCAGCATGGACAGGGGCGGTGACGTGAGTGAAAAACTGTTTTTT.